A selection of T cell receptor beta chains follows, all from one sample in a study of shared clonotypes between healthy human individuals. Assay used: immunoSEQ multiplex PCR; TCRdb lists only in-frame clones, some missing. The profile shows 2 million or so clones, roughly 95% of them singletons. Sequenced input: naive CD4+ T cells sorted from blood. The receptor set was obtained from a man aged 18 to 30 in good health. Both conserved end residues are part of each CDR3. A D gene is named only where the DNA matches it firmly. Some rows have no size entry. The others give once, few or many, or a class for an expanded clone.

clone_size j_call v_call d_call cdr3_aa cdr3_nt
- TRBJ2-7 TRBV19 TRBD2 CASSPGSGGRAYEQYF TGTGCCAGTAGTCCTGGAAGCGGGGGAAGAGCCTACGAGCAGTACTTC
- TRBJ2-1 TRBV5-1 - CASSLGGAQSEQFF TGCGCCAGCAGCTTGGGAGGGGCTCAATCCGAGCAGTTCTTC
once TRBJ2-3 TRBV6-5 - CASSYASTDTQYF TGTGCCAGCAGTTACGCTAGCACAGATACGCAGTATTTT
- TRBJ2-7 TRBV6-5 - CASSSPYGGTYEQYF TGTGCCAGCAGTTCCCCTTATGGGGGGACCTACGAGCAGTACTTC
- TRBJ2-7 TRBV4-1 TRBD2 CASSLREGYGYEQYF TGCGCCAGCAGCCTAAGGGAGGGGTACGGCTACGAGCAGTACTTC
- TRBJ2-5 TRBV10-2 TRBD2 CASSESRTSGRNMAETQYF TGCGCCAGCAGTGAGTCCCGGACTAGCGGGAGGAACATGGCAGAGACCCAGTACTTC
- TRBJ2-7 TRBV5-4 - CASSLRFSYEQYF TGTGCCAGCAGCTTAAGGTTCTCCTACGAGCAGTACTTC
once TRBJ1-5 TRBV4-3 - CASSQEQPGGSGNQPQHF TGCGCCAGCAGCCAAGAACAGCCCGGAGGGAGCGGCAATCAGCCCCAGCATTTT
- TRBJ2-5 TRBV5-1 - CASSLGHSAGETQYF TGCGCCAGCAGCTTGGGACACAGCGCTGGAGAGACCCAGTACTTC
- TRBJ2-2 TRBV5-5 - CASSWDGNTGELFF TGTGCCAGCAGCTGGGACGGAAACACCGGGGAGCTGTTTTTT
- TRBJ1-1 TRBV6-6 - CASSRMSEAFF TGTGCCAGCAGTCGGATGAGTGAAGCTTTCTTT
- TRBJ1-6 TRBV28 TRBD1 CASSLWGTAYNPPLHF TGTGCCAGCAGTTTATGGGGGACAGCCTATAATCCACCCCTCCACTTT
few TRBJ1-6 TRBV6-5 TRBD1 CASRGQGINSPLHF TGTGCCAGCAGGGGACAGGGCATTAATTCACCCCTCCACTTT
- TRBJ2-1 TRBV5-6 TRBD1 CASSLQGQGTYNEQFF TGTGCCAGCAGCTTGCAGGGACAGGGTACCTACAATGAGCAGTTCTTC
- TRBJ2-1 TRBV28 - CASSLGVTPDLFF TGTGCCAGCAGTTTAGGGGTCACTCCCGACTTGTTCTTC